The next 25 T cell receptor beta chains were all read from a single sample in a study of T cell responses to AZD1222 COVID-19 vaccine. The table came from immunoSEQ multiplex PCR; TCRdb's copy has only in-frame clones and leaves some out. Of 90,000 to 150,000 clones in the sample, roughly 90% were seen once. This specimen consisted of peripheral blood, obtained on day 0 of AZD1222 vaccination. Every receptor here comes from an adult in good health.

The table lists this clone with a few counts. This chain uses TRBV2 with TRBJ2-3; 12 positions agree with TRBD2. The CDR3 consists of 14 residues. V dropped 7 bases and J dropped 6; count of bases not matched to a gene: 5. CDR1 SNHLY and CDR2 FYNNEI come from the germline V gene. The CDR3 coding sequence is TGTGCCAGCAATCTAGCGGGGGGGCCGGATACGCAGTATTTT. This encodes CASNLAGGPDTQYF.

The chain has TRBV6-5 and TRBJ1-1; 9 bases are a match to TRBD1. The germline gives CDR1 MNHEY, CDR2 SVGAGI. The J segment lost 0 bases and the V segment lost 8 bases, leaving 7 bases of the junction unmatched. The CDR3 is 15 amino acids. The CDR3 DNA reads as TGTGCCAGCGCCAGAGGACAGGGGATGAACACTGAAGCTTTCTTT. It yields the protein CASARGQGMNTEAFF.

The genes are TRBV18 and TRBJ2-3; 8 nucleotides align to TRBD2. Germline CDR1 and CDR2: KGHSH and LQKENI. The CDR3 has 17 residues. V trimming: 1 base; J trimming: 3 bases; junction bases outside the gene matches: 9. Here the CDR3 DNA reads TGTGCCAGCTCACCACTGGACAGCCCGGGGGGGACAGATACGCAGTATTTT. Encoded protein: CASSPLDSPGGTDTQYF. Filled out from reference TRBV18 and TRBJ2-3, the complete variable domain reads NAGVMQNPRHLVRRRGQEARLRCSPMKGHSHVYWYRQLPEEGLKFMVYLQKENIIDESGMPKERFSAEFPKEGPSILRIQQVVRGDSAAYFCASSPLDSPGGTDTQYFGPGTRLTVL.

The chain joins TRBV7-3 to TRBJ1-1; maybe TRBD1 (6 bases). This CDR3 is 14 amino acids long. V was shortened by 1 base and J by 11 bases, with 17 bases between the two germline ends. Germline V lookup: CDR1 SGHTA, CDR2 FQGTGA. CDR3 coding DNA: TGTGCCAGCAGCTTAAGCCCCGCGGGGGCAAGCGCTTTCTTT. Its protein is CASSLSPAGASAFF.

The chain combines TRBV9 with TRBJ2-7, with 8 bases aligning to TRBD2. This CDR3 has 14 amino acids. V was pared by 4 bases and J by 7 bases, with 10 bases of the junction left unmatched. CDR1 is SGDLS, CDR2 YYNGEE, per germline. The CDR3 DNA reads TGTGCCAGCAGCCCCCAAGCGGGGGTAATGGAGCAGTACTTC. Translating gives CASSPQAGVMEQYF.

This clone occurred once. The DNA for the CDR3 is TGTGCCAGCAGAAAAAGGGGGCAGGTGAACACTGAAGCTTTCTTT. Translation: CASRKRGQVNTEAFF. V gene TRBV3-1 (or the pseudogene TRBV3-2) combines with J gene TRBJ1-1; 7 bases are shared with TRBD1. The germline CDR1 and CDR2 sequences are LGHDT and YNNKEL (reference sequence). The CDR3 is made up of 15 amino acids. Unmatched junction bases numbered 7, after V lost 6 bases and J lost 0 bases.

In DNA form, the CDR3 reads TGCAGCGGCCTACAGAGCTCTGGAAACACCATATATTTT. This codes for CSGLQSSGNTIYF. The gene calls are TRBV29-1 and TRBJ1-3; D is undetermined. The CDR3 has 13 amino acids. V was clipped by 7 bases and J by 0 bases, with 10 bases between them. Germline CDR1 is SQVTM and CDR2 is ANQGSEA.

The CDR3 loop reads CASQRTGSKGYTF. In DNA form, the CDR3 reads TGTGCCAGCCAGCGGACAGGGTCGAAAGGCTACACCTTC. V usage is TRBV5-4 and J usage is TRBJ1-2, with 8 bases that match TRBD1. V dropped 7 bases and J dropped 8; count of bases not matched to a gene: 10. Germline V CDR1 and CDR2: SGHNT, YYREEE (reference sequence). The CDR3 runs 13 residues.

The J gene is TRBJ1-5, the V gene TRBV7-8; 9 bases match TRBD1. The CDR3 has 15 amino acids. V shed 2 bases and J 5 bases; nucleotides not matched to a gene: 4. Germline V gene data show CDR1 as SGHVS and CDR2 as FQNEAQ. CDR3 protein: CASSLRDRVYQPQHF. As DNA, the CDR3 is TGTGCCAGCAGCTTAAGGGACAGGGTATATCAGCCCCAGCATTTT.

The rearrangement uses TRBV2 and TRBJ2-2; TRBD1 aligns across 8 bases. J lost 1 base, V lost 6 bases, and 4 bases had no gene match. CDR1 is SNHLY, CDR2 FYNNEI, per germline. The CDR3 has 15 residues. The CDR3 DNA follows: TGTGCCAGCAGAGTAGGACAGGGGAACACCGGGGAGCTGTTTTTT. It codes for CASRVGQGNTGELFF. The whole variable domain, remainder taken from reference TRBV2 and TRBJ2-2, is EPEVTQTPSHQVTQMGQEVILRCVPISNHLYFYWYRQILGQKVEFLVSFYNNEISEKSEIFDDQFSVERPDGSNFTLKIRSTKLEDSAMYFCASRVGQGNTGELFFGEGSRLTVL.

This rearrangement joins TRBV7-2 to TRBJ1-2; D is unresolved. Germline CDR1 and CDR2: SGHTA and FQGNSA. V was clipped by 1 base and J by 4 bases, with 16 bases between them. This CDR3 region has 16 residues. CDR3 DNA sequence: TGTGCCAGCAGCTTAGATCAGCCCAAAGTCCCCTATGGCTACACCTTC. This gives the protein CASSLDQPKVPYGYTF.

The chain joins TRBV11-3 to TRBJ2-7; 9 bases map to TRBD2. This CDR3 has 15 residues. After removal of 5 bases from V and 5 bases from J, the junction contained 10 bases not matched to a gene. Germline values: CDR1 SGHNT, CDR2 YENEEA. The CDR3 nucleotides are TGTGCCAGCAGCCGGTTTGCGGGAGGGGTGGACGAGCAGTACTTC. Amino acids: CASSRFAGGVDEQYF.

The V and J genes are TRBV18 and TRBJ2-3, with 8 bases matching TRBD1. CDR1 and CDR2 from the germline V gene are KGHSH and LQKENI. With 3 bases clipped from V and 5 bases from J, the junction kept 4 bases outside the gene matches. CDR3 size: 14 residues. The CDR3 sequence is CASSPQGAGDTQYF. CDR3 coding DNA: TGTGCCAGCTCACCCCAGGGGGCCGGAGATACGCAGTATTTT.

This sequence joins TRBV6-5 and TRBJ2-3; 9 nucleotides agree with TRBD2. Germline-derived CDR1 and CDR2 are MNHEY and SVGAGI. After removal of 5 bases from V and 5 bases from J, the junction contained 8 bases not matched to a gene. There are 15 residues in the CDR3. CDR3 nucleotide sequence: TGTGCCAGCAGTCCACTTGCGGGGGGGGGAGATACGCAGTATTTT. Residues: CASSPLAGGGDTQYF.

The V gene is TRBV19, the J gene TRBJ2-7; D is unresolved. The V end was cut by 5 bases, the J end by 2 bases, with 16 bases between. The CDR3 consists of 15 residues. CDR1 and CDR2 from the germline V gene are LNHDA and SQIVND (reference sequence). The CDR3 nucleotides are TGTGCCAGTAGTCTATCGCGCGGACGAACCTACGAGCAGTACTTC. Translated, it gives CASSLSRGRTYEQYF.

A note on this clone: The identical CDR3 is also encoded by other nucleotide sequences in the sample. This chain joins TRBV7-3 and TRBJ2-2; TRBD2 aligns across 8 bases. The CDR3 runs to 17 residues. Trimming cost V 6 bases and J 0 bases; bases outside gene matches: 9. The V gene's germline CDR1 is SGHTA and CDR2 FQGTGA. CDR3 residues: CASSPPGGGANTGELFF. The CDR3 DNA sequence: TGTGCCAGCAGTCCCCCCGGGGGGGGAGCGAACACCGGGGAGCTGTTTTTT.

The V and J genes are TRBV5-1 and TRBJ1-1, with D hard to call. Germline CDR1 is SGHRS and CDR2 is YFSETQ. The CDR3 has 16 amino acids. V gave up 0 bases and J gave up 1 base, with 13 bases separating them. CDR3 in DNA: TGCGCCAGCAGCTTGGAGGCGGGGATGCCGAACACTGAAGCTTTCTTT. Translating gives CASSLEAGMPNTEAFF.

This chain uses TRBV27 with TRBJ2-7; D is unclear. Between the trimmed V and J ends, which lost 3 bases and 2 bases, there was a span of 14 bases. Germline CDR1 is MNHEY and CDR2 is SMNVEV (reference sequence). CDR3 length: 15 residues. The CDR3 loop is CASSFRTGSAYEQYF. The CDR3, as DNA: TGTGCCAGCAGTTTCCGGACGGGCAGCGCCTACGAGCAGTACTTC.

The CDR3 DNA reads as TGTGCCAGCAGCACACGGGACGGAAACACTGAAGCTTTCTTT. This translates into CASSTRDGNTEAFF. The rearrangement uses TRBV3-1 (or the pseudogene TRBV3-2) and TRBJ1-1, with D maybe TRBD1 (5 bases). CDR1 and CDR2 (germline): LGHDT, YNNKEL (reference sequence). V dropped 5 bases and J dropped 2 bases, with 12 bases sitting between them. The CDR3 runs 14 residues.

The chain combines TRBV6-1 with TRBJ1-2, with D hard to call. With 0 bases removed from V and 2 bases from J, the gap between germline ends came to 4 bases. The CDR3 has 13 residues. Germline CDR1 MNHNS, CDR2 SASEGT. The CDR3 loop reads CASSEANNYGYTF. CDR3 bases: TGTGCCAGCAGTGAAGCGAACAACTATGGCTACACCTTC.

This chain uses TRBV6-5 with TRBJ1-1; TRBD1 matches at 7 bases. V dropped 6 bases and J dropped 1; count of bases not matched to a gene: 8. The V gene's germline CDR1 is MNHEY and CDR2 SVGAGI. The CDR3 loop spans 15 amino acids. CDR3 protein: CASRGEGAGNTEAFF. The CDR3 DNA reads TGTGCCAGCAGGGGTGAGGGGGCTGGGAACACTGAAGCTTTCTTT.

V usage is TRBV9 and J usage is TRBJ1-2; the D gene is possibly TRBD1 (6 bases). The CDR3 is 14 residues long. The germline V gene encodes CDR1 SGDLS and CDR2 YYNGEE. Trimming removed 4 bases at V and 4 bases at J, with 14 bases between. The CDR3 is CASSPPPGAYGYTF. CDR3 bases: TGTGCCAGCAGCCCCCCGCCAGGGGCCTATGGCTACACCTTC.

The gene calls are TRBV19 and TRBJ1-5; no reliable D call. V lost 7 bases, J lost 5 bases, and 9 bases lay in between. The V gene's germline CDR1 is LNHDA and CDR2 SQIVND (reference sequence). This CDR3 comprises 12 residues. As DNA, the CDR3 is TGTGCCAGTAAGGACGGGCATCAGCCCCAGCATTTT. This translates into CASKDGHQPQHF.

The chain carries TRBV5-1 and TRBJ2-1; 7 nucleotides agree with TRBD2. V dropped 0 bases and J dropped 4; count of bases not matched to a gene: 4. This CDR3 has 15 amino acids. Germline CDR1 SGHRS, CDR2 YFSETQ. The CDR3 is CASSLGLAEYNEQFF. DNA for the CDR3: TGCGCCAGCAGCTTGGGGCTAGCGGAATACAATGAGCAGTTCTTC.

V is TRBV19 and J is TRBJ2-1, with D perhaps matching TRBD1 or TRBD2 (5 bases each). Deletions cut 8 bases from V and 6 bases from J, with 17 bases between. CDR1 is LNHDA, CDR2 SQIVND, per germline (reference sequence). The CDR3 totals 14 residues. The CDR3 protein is CASLSGRYGNEQFF. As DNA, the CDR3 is TGTGCCAGTTTATCGGGGCGTTATGGCAATGAGCAGTTCTTC.